What follows are 28 T cell receptor beta chains derived from one specimen sequenced in a study of blood T cell repertoires in COVID-19. The assay was immunoSEQ multiplex PCR, and TCRdb's table has in-frame clones only and misses some. The table shows over 80,000 clones, with about nine tenths occurring only once. Material: peripheral blood. The receptors stem from a human donor with active COVID-19. The donor label of this sample is uncertain.

The genes are TRBV11-2 and TRBJ1-2, with D unclear. Trimming shortened V by 5 bases and J by 6 bases, and 7 bases separated the two germline ends. There are 11 residues in the CDR3. Germline V gene sequence: CDR1 SGHAT, CDR2 FQNNGV. DNA for the CDR3: TGTGCCAGCAGCCGAGGTGATGGCTACACCTTC. The encoded protein is CASSRGDGYTF.

This chain joins TRBV6-5 and TRBJ1-2, with D perhaps TRBD1 (6 bases). V lost 10 bases and J lost 2, with 11 bases in between. The CDR3 sequence is 12 residues long. Germline CDR1 is MNHEY and CDR2 is SVGAGI. The CDR3 DNA follows: TGTGCCACGCACAGGGAGAACTATGGCTACACCTTC. This encodes CATHRENYGYTF.

The chain recombines TRBV9 with TRBJ2-5; 11 positions match TRBD2. The V gene's germline CDR1 is SGDLS and CDR2 YYNGEE. V lost 4 bases, J lost 3 bases, and 8 bases stayed unmatched. This CDR3 is 16 amino acids long. DNA of the CDR3: TGTGCCAGCAGCCCATATAGCGGGGGGGCCGAAGAGACCCAGTACTTC. Residues: CASSPYSGGAEETQYF.

The V call is TRBV18, the J call TRBJ1-2; D uncertain. Germline CDR1 reads KGHSH; CDR2 reads LQKENI. V was trimmed by 3 bases and J by 2 bases, leaving 10 bases between them. The CDR3 spans 14 residues. Written as DNA, the CDR3 is TGTGCCAGCTCACCCGTCGAACAGAACTATGGCTACACCTTC. Amino acids: CASSPVEQNYGYTF.

This chain connects TRBV6-6 to TRBJ2-7; the D gene is possibly TRBD1 (6 bases). In germline, CDR1 is MNHNY, CDR2 SVGAGI (reference sequence). The V end lost 6 bases, the J end lost 2 bases, and 11 bases lay between the germline ends. This CDR3 contains 13 residues. CDR3 bases: TGTGCCAGCAGACCAGGACAGCCCTACGAGCAGTACTTC. The encoded protein is CASRPGQPYEQYF.

The V and J genes are TRBV2 and TRBJ1-1, with 9 bases fitting TRBD1. CDR1 and CDR2 from the germline V gene are SNHLY and FYNNEI. The CDR3 sequence is 16 residues long. The ends lost 6 bases at V and 4 bases at J; junction bases unmatched: 12. This chain's CDR3 is CASSKDRGGRGTEAFF. The CDR3 coding sequence is TGTGCCAGCAGCAAGGACAGGGGAGGGCGGGGCACTGAAGCTTTCTTT.

The chain has TRBV27 and TRBJ2-7; D uncertain. Trimming pared 6 bases from V and 3 bases from J, leaving 9 bases between. The CDR3 covers 12 residues. CDR1 is MNHEY, CDR2 SMNVEV, per germline (reference sequence). The CDR3 sequence: CASSSPSYEQYF. The CDR3 DNA reads as TGTGCCAGCAGCAGTCCTAGCTACGAGCAGTACTTC.

The chain uses TRBV9 and TRBJ2-2, with 8 bases matching TRBD1. V lost 3 bases and J lost 6; bases outside the gene matches: 10. The CDR3 covers 16 residues. Looked up from germline, CDR1 is SGDLS and CDR2 is YYNGEE. The CDR3 DNA follows: TGTGCCAGCAGCGGATCAGGGGGCGCTGGTCCCGGGGAGCTGTTTTTT. Translated, it gives CASSGSGGAGPGELFF.

The chain joins TRBV5-4 to TRBJ1-6; 7 bases are a match to TRBD1. V was clipped by 6 bases and J by 8 bases; unmatched bases: 5. This CDR3 region has 13 residues. CDR1 and CDR2 (germline): SGHNT, YYREEE (reference sequence). CDR3 DNA: TGTGCCAGCACCTCGGACAGGTATTCACCCCTCCACTTT. Translating it yields CASTSDRYSPLHF.

The gene calls are TRBV6-2 or TRBV6-3 and TRBJ2-7; D is unclear. The CDR3 extends over 13 amino acids. V dropped 3 bases and J dropped 1 base, with 7 bases sitting between them. Germline loops: CDR1 MNHEY, CDR2 SVGEGT. The CDR3 coding sequence is TGTGCCAGCAGTTATTCAGGTTCCTACGAGCAGTACTTC. Protein sequence: CASSYSGSYEQYF.

The chain has TRBV3-1 (or the pseudogene TRBV3-2) and TRBJ1-2; D remains unclear. V was trimmed by 1 base and J by 2 bases, leaving 8 bases between them. The CDR3 is 14 residues long. The V gene's germline CDR1 is LGHDT and CDR2 YNNKEL (reference sequence). The DNA for the CDR3 is TGTGCCAGCAGCCAAGGTGGGCACAACTATGGCTACACCTTC. Amino acid sequence: CASSQGGHNYGYTF.

The chain uses TRBV27 and TRBJ2-3, with a weak D call TRBD2 (5 bases). V gave up 7 bases and J gave up 2 bases, with 10 bases separating them. From germline, CDR1 is MNHEY and CDR2 SMNVEV (reference sequence). CDR3 length: 13 amino acids. For the CDR3, the DNA is TGTGCCAGCAATAGAGGGAACACAGATACGCAGTATTTT. Residues: CASNRGNTDTQYF.

This chain connects TRBV6-1 to TRBJ2-7; D uncertain. The CDR3 is made up of 14 amino acids. The V and J ends lost 1 base and 0 bases respectively, with 7 bases between them. Germline V gene lookup returns CDR1 MNHNS and CDR2 SASEGT. CDR3 sequence (DNA): TGTGCCAGCAGTGAAGGATTTAGCTCCTACGAGCAGTACTTC. It encodes CASSEGFSSYEQYF.

This clone appeared a single time. The rearrangement joins TRBV19 to TRBJ1-4; TRBD1 matches 7 bases. Germline assignment: CDR1 LNHDA and CDR2 SQIVND (reference sequence). The CDR3 covers 15 residues. The trim removed 3 bases at V and 3 bases at J, leaving 4 bases unmatched. The CDR3 loop is CASSIATGSNEKLFF. The DNA of the CDR3 is TGTGCCAGTAGTATCGCGACAGGGTCTAATGAAAAACTGTTTTTT.

Concerning this clone itself: The identical CDR3 is also encoded by other nucleotide sequences in the sample. The chain carries TRBV4-1 and TRBJ1-6; D not resolved. V gave up 0 bases and J gave up 8 bases, with 5 bases separating them. Looked up from germline, CDR1 is MGHRA and CDR2 is YSYEKL. CDR3 length: 13 amino acids. For the CDR3, the DNA is TGCGCCAGCAGCCAAGATCGGGATTCACCCCTCCACTTT. It encodes CASSQDRDSPLHF.

This clone has more than one count but fewer than ten. One junction end disagrees with the germline gene, perhaps due to a read error. The chain carries TRBV7-8 and TRBJ2-3; 9 nucleotides match TRBD2. Germline V gene lookup returns CDR1 SGHVS and CDR2 FQNEAQ. This CDR3 has 13 amino acids. CDR3 nucleotides: TGTGCCTGGCATGGGACTAGCAAAGATACGCAGTATTTT. This translates into CAWHGTSKDTQYF.

The V and J genes are TRBV28 and TRBJ2-5, with D possibly TRBD1 on 5 matching bases. Germline V gives CDR1 MDHEN, CDR2 SYDVKM. The CDR3 spans 15 residues. V was cut by 5 bases and J by 5 bases, with 18 bases left in between. The CDR3 DNA reads TGTGCCAGCAGTCCCCCTGGCAGGGCGATCGAGACCCAGTACTTC. Translating it yields CASSPPGRAIETQYF. Filled out from reference TRBV28 and TRBJ2-5, the complete variable domain reads DVKVTQSSRYLVKRTGEKVFLECVQDMDHENMFWYRQDPGLGLRLIYFSYDVKMKEKGDIPEGYSVSREKKERFSLILESASTNQTSMYLCASSPPGRAIETQYFGPGTRLLVL.

The chain couples TRBV6-6 to TRBJ2-7; 7 bases agree with TRBD2. The CDR3 runs 16 residues. Unmatched junction bases numbered 7, after V lost 1 base and J lost 1 base. Germline lookup yields CDR1 MNHNY and CDR2 SVGAGI (reference sequence). The CDR3 DNA reads as TGTGCCAGCAGTTACTTTGGCGGGGGTCTTTCCTACGAGCAGTACTTC. Translating it yields CASSYFGGGLSYEQYF.

This rearrangement joins TRBV7-3 to TRBJ2-1; no clear D. The CDR3 runs to 13 residues. Germline CDR1 and CDR2: SGHTA and FQGTGA. Deletions cut 2 bases from V and 6 bases from J, with 8 bases between. CDR3 protein: CASSLGGSNEQFF. The CDR3 region has the DNA TGTGCCAGCAGCTTAGGCGGCAGCAATGAGCAGTTCTTC.

This sequence joins TRBV18 and TRBJ2-1, with a possible D match to TRBD1 (7 bases). The CDR3 is made up of 15 amino acids. The germline V gene encodes CDR1 KGHSH and CDR2 LQKENI. The germline V and J ends were trimmed by 1 base and 5 bases, with 12 bases remaining between them. The CDR3, as DNA: TGTGCCAGCTCACCACTGGCAGGGGGGAACAATGAGCAGTTCTTC. Translation: CASSPLAGGNNEQFF. Combining the CDR3 with reference TRBV18 and TRBJ2-1 gives the whole variable domain NAGVMQNPRHLVRRRGQEARLRCSPMKGHSHVYWYRQLPEEGLKFMVYLQKENIIDESGMPKERFSAEFPKEGPSILRIQQVVRGDSAAYFCASSPLAGGNNEQFFGPGTRLTVL.

The J gene is TRBJ1-2, the V gene TRBV11-2, with D unresolved. V lost 5 bases, J lost 4 bases, and 14 bases lay in between. The CDR3 is 14 amino acids. Germline loops: CDR1 SGHAT, CDR2 FQNNGV. CDR3 region: CASSLVAMGYGYTF. CDR3 nucleotide sequence: TGTGCCAGCAGCCTAGTAGCGATGGGCTATGGCTACACCTTC.

V is TRBV3-1 (or the pseudogene TRBV3-2) and J is TRBJ1-2; D remains unclear. V was shortened by 1 base and J by 5 bases, with 5 bases between the two germline ends. The CDR3 runs to 12 residues. Germline lookup yields CDR1 LGHDT and CDR2 YNNKEL (reference sequence). CDR3 in DNA: TGTGCCAGCAGCCAAGGGCCTTATGGCTACACCTTC. This translates into CASSQGPYGYTF.

The J gene is TRBJ1-6, the V gene TRBV5-1; 7 bases agree with TRBD1. Germline V gene data show CDR1 as SGHRS and CDR2 as YFSETQ. V dropped 1 base and J dropped 4; count of bases not matched to a gene: 8. This CDR3 spans 17 amino acids. The DNA for the CDR3 is TGCGCCAGCAGCTTGTATTCCCGACAGGGTTATAATTCACCCCTCCACTTT. Translated: CASSLYSRQGYNSPLHF.

The V and J genes are TRBV7-9 and TRBJ2-3; 11 nucleotides agree with TRBD2. CDR1 and CDR2 from the germline V gene are SEHNR and FQNEAQ (reference sequence). The CDR3 is made up of 17 amino acids. Trimming took 5 bases from V and 5 from J; bases not matched to a gene: 12. This CDR3 reads CASSLKGLAAVRDTQYF. In nucleotides, the CDR3 is TGTGCCAGCAGCCTCAAGGGACTAGCGGCTGTGAGAGATACGCAGTATTTT.

V is TRBV2 and J is TRBJ1-3, with TRBD1 matching 7 bases. The V segment lost 6 bases and the J segment 8 bases; nucleotides outside the gene matches: 16. The CDR3 runs to 16 residues. Germline V gene data show CDR1 as SNHLY and CDR2 as FYNNEI. CDR3: CASSENSGTVGDTIYF. CDR3 coding DNA: TGTGCCAGCAGCGAGAATTCAGGGACAGTCGGGGACACCATATATTTT.

The chain carries TRBV14 and TRBJ1-3; no firm D call. The V and J ends lost 8 bases and 0 bases respectively, with 8 bases between them. The V gene's germline CDR1 is SGHDN and CDR2 FVKESK. The CDR3 spans 13 residues. CDR3 in DNA: TGTGCCAGCCAGGTTTTCTCTGGAAACACCATATATTTT. Residues: CASQVFSGNTIYF.

This clone was detected once. This chain joins TRBV12-5 and TRBJ2-5, with unresolved D. Germline CDR1 is LGHNT and CDR2 is FRNRAP. The CDR3 has 13 amino acids. V lost 6 bases and J lost 1, with 9 bases in between. The chain's CDR3 is CASGSKLQETQYF. In DNA form, the CDR3 reads TGTGCTAGTGGGAGTAAGCTCCAAGAGACCCAGTACTTC. The full variable domain, completed using reference TRBV12-5 and TRBJ2-5, is DARVTQTPRHKVTEMGQEVTMRCQPILGHNTVFWYRQTMMQGLELLAYFRNRAPLDDSGMPKDRFSAEMPDATLATLKIQPSEPRDSAVYFCASGSKLQETQYFGPGTRLLVL.

The chain carries TRBV24-1 and TRBJ2-3, with TRBD2 matching over 7 bases. This CDR3 has 15 residues. Germline V gene sequence: CDR1 KGHDR, CDR2 SFDVKD. The V and J ends lost 3 bases and 1 base, in that order; junction bases with no gene match: 3. This CDR3 is CATSDGGVGTDTQYF. CDR3 DNA: TGTGCCACCAGTGATGGGGGGGTAGGCACAGATACGCAGTATTTT.